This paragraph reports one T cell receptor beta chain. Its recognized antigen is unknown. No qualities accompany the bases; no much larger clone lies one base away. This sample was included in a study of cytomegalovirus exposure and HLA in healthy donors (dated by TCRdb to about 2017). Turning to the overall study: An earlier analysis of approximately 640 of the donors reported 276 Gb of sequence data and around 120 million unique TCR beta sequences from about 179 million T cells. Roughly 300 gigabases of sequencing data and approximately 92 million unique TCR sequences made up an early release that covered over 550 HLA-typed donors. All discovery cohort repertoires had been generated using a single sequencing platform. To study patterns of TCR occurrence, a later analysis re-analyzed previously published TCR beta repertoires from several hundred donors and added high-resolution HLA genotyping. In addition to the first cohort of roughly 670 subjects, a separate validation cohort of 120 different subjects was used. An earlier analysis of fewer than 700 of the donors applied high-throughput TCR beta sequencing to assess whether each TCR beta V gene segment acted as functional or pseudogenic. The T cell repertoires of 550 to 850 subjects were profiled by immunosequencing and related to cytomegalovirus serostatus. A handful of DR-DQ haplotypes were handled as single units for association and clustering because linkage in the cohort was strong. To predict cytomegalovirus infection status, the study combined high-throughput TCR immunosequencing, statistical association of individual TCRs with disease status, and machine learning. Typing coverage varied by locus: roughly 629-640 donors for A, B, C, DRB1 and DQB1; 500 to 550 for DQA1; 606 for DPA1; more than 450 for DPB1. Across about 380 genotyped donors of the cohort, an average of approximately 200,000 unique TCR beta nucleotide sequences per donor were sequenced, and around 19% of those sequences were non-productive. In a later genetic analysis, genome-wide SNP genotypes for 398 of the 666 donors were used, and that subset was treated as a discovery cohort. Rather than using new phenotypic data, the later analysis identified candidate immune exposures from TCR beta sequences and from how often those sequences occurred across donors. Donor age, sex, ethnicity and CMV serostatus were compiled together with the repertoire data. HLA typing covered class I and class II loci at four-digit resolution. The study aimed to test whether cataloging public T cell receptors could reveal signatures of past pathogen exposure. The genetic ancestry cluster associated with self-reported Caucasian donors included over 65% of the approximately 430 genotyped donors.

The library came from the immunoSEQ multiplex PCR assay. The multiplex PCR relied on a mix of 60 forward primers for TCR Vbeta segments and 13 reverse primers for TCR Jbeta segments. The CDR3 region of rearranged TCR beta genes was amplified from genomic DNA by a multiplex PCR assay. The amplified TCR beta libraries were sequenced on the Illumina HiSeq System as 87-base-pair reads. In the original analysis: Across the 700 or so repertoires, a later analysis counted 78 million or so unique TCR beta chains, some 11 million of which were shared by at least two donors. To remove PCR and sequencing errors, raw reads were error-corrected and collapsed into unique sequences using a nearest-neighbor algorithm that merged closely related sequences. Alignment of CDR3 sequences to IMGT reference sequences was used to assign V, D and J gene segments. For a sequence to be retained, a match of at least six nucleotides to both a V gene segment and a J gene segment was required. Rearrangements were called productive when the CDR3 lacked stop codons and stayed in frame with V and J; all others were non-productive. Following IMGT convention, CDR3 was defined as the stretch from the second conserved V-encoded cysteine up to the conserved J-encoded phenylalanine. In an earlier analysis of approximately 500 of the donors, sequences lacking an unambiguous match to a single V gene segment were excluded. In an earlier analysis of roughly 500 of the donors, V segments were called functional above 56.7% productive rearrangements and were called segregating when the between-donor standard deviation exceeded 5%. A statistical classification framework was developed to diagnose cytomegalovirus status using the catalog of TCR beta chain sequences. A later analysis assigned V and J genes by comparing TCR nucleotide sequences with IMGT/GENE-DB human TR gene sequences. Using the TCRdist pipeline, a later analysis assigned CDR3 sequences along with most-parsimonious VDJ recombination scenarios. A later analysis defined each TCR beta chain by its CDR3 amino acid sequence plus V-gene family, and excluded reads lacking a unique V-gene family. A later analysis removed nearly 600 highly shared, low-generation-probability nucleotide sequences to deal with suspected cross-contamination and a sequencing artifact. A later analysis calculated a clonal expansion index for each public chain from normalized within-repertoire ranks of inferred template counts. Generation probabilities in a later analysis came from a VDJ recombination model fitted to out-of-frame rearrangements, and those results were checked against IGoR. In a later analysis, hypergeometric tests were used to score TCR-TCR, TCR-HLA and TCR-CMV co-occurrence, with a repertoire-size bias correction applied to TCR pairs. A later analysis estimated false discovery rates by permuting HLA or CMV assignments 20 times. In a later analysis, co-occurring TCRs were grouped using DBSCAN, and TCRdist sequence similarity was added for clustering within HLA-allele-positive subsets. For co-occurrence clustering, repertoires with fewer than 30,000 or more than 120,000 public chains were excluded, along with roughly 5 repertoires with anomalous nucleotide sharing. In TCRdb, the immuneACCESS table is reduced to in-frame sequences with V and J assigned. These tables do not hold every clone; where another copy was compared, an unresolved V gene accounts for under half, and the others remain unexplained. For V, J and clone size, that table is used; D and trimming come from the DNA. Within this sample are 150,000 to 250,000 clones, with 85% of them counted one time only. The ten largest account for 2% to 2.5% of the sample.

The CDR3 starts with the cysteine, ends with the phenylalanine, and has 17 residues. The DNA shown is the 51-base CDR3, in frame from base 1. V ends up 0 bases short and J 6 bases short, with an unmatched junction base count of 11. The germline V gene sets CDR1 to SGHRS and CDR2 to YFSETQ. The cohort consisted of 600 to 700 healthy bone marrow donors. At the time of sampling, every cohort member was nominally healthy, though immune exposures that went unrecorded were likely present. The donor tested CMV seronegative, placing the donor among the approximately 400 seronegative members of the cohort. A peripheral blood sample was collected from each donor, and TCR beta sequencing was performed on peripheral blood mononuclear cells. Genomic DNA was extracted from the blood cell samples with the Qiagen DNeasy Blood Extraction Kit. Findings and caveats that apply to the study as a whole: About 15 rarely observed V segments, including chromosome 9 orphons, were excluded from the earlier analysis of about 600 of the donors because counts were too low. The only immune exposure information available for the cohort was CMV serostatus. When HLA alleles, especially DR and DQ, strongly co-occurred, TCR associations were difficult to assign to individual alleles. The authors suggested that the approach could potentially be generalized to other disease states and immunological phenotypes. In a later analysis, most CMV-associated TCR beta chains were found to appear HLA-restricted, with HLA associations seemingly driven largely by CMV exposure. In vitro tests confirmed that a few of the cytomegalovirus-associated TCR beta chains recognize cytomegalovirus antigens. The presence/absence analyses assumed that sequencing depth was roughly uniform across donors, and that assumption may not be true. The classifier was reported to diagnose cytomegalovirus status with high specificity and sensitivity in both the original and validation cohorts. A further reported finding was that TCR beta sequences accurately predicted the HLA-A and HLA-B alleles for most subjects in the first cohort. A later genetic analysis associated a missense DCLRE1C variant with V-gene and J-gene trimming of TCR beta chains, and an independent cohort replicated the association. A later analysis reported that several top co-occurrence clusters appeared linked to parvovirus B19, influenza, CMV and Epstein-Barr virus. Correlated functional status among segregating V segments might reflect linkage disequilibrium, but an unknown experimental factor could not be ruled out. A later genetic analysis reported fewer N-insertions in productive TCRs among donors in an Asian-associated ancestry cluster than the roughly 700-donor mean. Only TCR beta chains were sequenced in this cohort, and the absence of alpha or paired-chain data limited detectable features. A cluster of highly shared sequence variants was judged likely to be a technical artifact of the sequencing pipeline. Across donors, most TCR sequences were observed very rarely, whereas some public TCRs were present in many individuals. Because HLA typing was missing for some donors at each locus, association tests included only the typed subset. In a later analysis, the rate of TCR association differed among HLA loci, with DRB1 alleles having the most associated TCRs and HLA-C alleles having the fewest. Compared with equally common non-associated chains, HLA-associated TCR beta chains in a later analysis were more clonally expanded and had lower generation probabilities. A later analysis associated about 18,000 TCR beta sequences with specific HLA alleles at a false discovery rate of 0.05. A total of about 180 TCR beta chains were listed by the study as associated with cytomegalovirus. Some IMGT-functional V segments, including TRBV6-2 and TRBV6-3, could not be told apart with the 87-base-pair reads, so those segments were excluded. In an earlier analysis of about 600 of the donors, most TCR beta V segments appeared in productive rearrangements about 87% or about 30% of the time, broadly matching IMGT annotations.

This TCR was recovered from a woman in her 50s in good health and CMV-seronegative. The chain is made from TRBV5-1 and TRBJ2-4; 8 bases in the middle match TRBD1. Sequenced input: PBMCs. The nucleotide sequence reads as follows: TGCGCCAGCAGCTTGGCCGAGGGGACAGGAGAGGGAAACATTCAGTACTTC. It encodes CASSLAEGTGEGNIQYF. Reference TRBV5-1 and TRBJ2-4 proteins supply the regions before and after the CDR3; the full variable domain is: KAGVTQTPRYLIKTRGQQVTLSCSPISGHRSVSWYQQTPGQGLQFLFEYFSETQRNKGNFPGRFSGRQFSNSRSEMNVSTLELGDSALYLCASSLAEGTGEGNIQYFGAGTRLSVL.